The source of this TCR beta chain is a study of CD8+CD57+ T cells in acquired aplastic anemia. This clonotype was counted a single time. Previously, flow cytometry had revealed CD8+CD57+ cell expansion in the patients chosen for sequencing. The cohort consisted entirely of patients having severe acquired aplastic anemia. V was trimmed by 5 bases and J by 11 bases, leaving 10 bases between them. The CDR3 has 12 residues. The germline gives CDR1 MNHEY, CDR2 SMNVEV (reference sequence). TCR beta VDJ and CDR3 profiling used genomic DNA as template. Each CDR3 protein gets one entry after TCRdb re-called the reads with MiXCR. The data contain under 500,000 distinct CDR3 sequences, less than 35% of them singletons.

This sequence was found in a human donor with aplastic anemia. Sequencing was performed on sorted CD4+, CD8+, or CD8+CD57+ T cells (not recorded which) from PBMCs. The gene calls are TRBV27 and TRBJ1-6; D ambiguous. The CDR3 protein is CASSGWITPLHF. Written as DNA, the CDR3 is TGTGCCAGCAGTGGCTGGATAACACCCCTCCACTTT.